The following is a T cell receptor (beta chain) sequence with its context. The antigen is unknown. Autoimmune disease history or systemic immunosuppression was exclusionary. The source of the sample is a study of OX40 agonist ivuxolimab in advanced cancers. Whole-study context: The patients received ivuxolimab by intravenous route every 2 weeks at 0.01 to 10 mg/kg. Among those treated, three patients had partial responses, one with hepatocellular carcinoma and two with cutaneous melanoma. Study-wide points: Among T cells, CD8+ cells averaged more expanded clones than CD4+ cells.

V was clipped by 1 base and J by 7 bases, with 10 bases between them. The CDR3 spans 13 residues. CDR1 and CDR2 from the germline V gene are SEHNR and FQNEAQ (reference sequence). TCRdb's table, derived via immunoSEQ multiplex PCR, lists solely in-frame clones and lacks some. The data show 55,000 to 75,000 clones, around 83% seen once. The origin of this receptor is an adult with an advanced solid tumor such as melanoma, head and neck, liver or kidney cancer. The sample here was CD4+ or CD8+ T cells sorted from blood, taken in a trial of the OX40 agonist ivuxolimab. The V call is TRBV7-9, the J call TRBJ1-1; TRBD1 might be the D (5 bases). The CDR3 sequence is CASSLGGYVEAFF. Here the CDR3 DNA reads TGTGCCAGCAGCTTAGGGGGGTACGTTGAAGCTTTCTTT.